The sample holds one count of the clone carrying this T cell receptor (beta chain). The antigen is undetermined. Clones were read by immunoSEQ multiplex PCR, and TCRdb kept only the in-frame ones, dropping some. The data show 80,000 or so clones, about 86% seen once. These data belong to a study of OX40 agonist ivuxolimab in advanced cancers. Study-wide background: Ivuxolimab, which is an agonistic anti-OX40 (CD134) antibody, was administered to the patients. The patients received ivuxolimab by intravenous route every 2 weeks at 0.01 to 10 mg/kg. The group had a mean age of around 60 years, ranged from 23 to 79, and was 82.7% male. Broader study findings: Dosing at 0.1 to 3.0 mg/kg was accompanied by clonal expansion of CD4+ and CD8+ blood T cells by week 6.

This sequence was found in an adult with an advanced solid tumor such as melanoma, head and neck, liver or kidney cancer. This specimen was CD4+ or CD8+ T cells sorted from blood, taken in a trial of the OX40 agonist ivuxolimab.

CDR3 nucleotides: TGCGCCAGCAGCCCAGGGGGGGGACAGGGGAACACCGGGGAGCTGTTTTTT. Translated: CASSPGGGQGNTGELFF. The rearrangement links TRBV5-1 to TRBJ2-2; 9 positions match TRBD1. The germline gives CDR1 SGHRS, CDR2 YFSETQ. With V trimmed by 4 bases and J by 1 base, 8 bases remained unmatched. This CDR3 has 17 residues.